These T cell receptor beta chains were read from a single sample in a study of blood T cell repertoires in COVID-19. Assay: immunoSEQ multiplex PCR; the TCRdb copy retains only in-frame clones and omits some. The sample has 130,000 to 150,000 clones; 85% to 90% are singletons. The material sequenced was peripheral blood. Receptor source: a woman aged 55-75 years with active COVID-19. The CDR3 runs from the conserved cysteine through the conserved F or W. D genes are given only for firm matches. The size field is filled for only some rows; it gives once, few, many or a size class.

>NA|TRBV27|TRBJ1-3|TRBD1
TGTGCCAGCAGTTGGACAGGGGAATTCCGCTCTGGAAACACCATATATTTT
CASSWTGEFRSGNTIYF
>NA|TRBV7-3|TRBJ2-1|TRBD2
TGTGCCAGCAGCTCGGGGGGTGAGCAGTTCTTC
CASSSGGEQFF
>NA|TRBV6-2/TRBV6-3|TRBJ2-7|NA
TGTGCCAGCAGTTACCAGTACTACGAGCAGTACTTC
CASSYQYYEQYF
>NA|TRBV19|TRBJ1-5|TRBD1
TGTGCCAGTAGTATACGTGAGACAGGGTCTCAGCCCCAGCATTTT
CASSIRETGSQPQHF
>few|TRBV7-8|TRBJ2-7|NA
TGTGCCAGCAGCTTCGGACACGTTTACTACGAGCAGTACTTC
CASSFGHVYYEQYF
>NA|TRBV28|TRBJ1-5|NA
TGTGCCAGCAGTTCGACAGTAAGTCAGCCCCAGCATTTT
CASSSTVSQPQHF
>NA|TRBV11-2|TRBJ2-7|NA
TGTGCCAGCAGCTTCAACGTGGTAGCCCGATCCTACGAGCAGTACTTC
CASSFNVVARSYEQYF
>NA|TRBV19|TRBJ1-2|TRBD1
TGTGCCAGTAGTATTTTTCAGGGGGATGGCTACACCTTC
CASSIFQGDGYTF
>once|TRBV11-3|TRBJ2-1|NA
TGTGCCAGCAGCTCTCATTCTTACGGTGAGCAGTTCTTC
CASSSHSYGEQFF
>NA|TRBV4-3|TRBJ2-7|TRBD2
TGCGCCAGCAGCCAACGAGCGGGAGGGGGTAGCTTTGACTACGAGCAGTACTTC
CASSQRAGGGSFDYEQYF
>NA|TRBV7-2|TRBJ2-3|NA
TGTGCCAGCAGCTTAGATCCAGGCACAGATACGCAGTATTTT
CASSLDPGTDTQYF
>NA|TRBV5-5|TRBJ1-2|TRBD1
TGTGCCAGCAGCAAGCCGGGACAGGGAGGTTACACCTTC
CASSKPGQGGYTF
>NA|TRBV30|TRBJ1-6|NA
TGTGCCTGGAGTGTACCTCAGACAGTAGTTAATTCACCCCTCCACTTT
CAWSVPQTVVNSPLHF
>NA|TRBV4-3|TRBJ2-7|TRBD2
TGCGCCAGCAGCCTTCGGAGGCTAGCGGGAGGAGCCTACGAGCAGTACTTC
CASSLRRLAGGAYEQYF